The table lists the clone carrying this T cell receptor (beta chain) with a few counts. These data are taken from a study of T-cell memory formation after mild COVID-19. MiXCR, applied by TCRdb to the 5' RACE reads, yields one record per CDR3 protein. The table lists roughly 480,000 distinct CDR3 sequences, 25% of them singletons. CDR3 length: 14 residues. The germline V gene has CDR1 SGHRS and CDR2 YFSETQ. Trimming left V 4 bases short and J 4 bases short, with 14 bases between. The gene calls are TRBV5-1 and TRBJ1-2; possibly TRBD1 for D (5 bases). The receptor's source is an adult woman who had mild COVID-19 (a few samples of this study predate the infection). Cell type and time point are not known. Source material: PBMCs or a T cell subset sorted from them (not recorded which). The CDR3 protein is CASSRQGSAYGYTF. Here the CDR3 DNA reads TGCGCCAGCAGCAGGCAGGGTTCTGCCTATGGCTACACCTTC.